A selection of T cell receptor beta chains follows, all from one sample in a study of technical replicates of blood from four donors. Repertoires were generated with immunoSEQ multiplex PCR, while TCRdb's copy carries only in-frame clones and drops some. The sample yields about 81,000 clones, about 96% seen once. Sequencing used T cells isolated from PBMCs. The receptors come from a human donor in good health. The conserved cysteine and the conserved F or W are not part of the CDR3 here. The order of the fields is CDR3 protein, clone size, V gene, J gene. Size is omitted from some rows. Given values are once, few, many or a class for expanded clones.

CDR3aa: ASSDKGRYYGYT; abundance: .; v_gene: TRBV13; j_gene: TRBJ1-2
CDR3aa: ASSPGSGAWNYEQY; abundance: .; v_gene: TRBV5-8; j_gene: TRBJ2-7
CDR3aa: ASKLLVSHEQF; abundance: once; v_gene: TRBV27; j_gene: TRBJ2-1
CDR3aa: ASSQIAGGRTGELF; abundance: .; v_gene: TRBV5-1; j_gene: TRBJ2-2
CDR3aa: ASSLVSYEQY; abundance: .; v_gene: TRBV5-1; j_gene: TRBJ2-7
CDR3aa: SVAPGGTLEQY; abundance: .; v_gene: TRBV29-1; j_gene: TRBJ2-7
CDR3aa: ATSRVGEGTGGEKLF; abundance: .; v_gene: TRBV15; j_gene: TRBJ1-4
CDR3aa: ASSEKGQGPGIRETQY; abundance: .; v_gene: TRBV6-1; j_gene: TRBJ2-5
CDR3aa: ASSLGQDNEKLF; abundance: .; v_gene: TRBV5-1; j_gene: TRBJ1-4
CDR3aa: ASRKGLNSNQPQH; abundance: .; v_gene: TRBV2; j_gene: TRBJ1-5
CDR3aa: ASSDRGSSYNEQF; abundance: .; v_gene: TRBV10-1; j_gene: TRBJ2-1
CDR3aa: ASSLRPPGQGSYEQY; abundance: once; v_gene: TRBV19; j_gene: TRBJ2-7
CDR3aa: ASCKVDGDNQPQH; abundance: .; v_gene: TRBV6-1; j_gene: TRBJ1-5
CDR3aa: ATRVEVDSPLH; abundance: .; v_gene: TRBV5-1; j_gene: TRBJ1-6
CDR3aa: ASTTTGGRAHEQY; abundance: .; v_gene: TRBV28; j_gene: TRBJ2-7
CDR3aa: ASSPPGEFTGELF; abundance: .; v_gene: TRBV7-9; j_gene: TRBJ2-2
CDR3aa: ASSPGVGQGAEEQY; abundance: .; v_gene: TRBV5-1; j_gene: TRBJ2-7
CDR3aa: ASSQLAGVYEQY; abundance: .; v_gene: TRBV4-1; j_gene: TRBJ2-7
CDR3aa: ASSRGHSQY; abundance: few; v_gene: TRBV5-6; j_gene: TRBJ2-5
CDR3aa: ASRRTSGGDTQY; abundance: .; v_gene: TRBV7-2; j_gene: TRBJ2-3
CDR3aa: ASSARIIDGYT; abundance: once; v_gene: TRBV19; j_gene: TRBJ1-2
CDR3aa: ASSQYRTGMNTEAF; abundance: once; v_gene: TRBV4-1; j_gene: TRBJ1-1
CDR3aa: ASRYGLAGEQF; abundance: .; v_gene: TRBV6-5; j_gene: TRBJ2-1
CDR3aa: ASSLGGLEQY; abundance: .; v_gene: TRBV6-6; j_gene: TRBJ2-7
CDR3aa: ASSLQPGQGARSYEQY; abundance: .; v_gene: TRBV27; j_gene: TRBJ2-7
CDR3aa: ASSLTGYEQY; abundance: .; v_gene: TRBV5-8; j_gene: TRBJ2-7
CDR3aa: ASSPRGLGTEAF; abundance: .; v_gene: TRBV4-2; j_gene: TRBJ1-1
CDR3aa: SVVRTSGFNEQF; abundance: .; v_gene: TRBV29-1; j_gene: TRBJ2-1
CDR3aa: ASSLGTAPNYGYT; abundance: .; v_gene: TRBV27; j_gene: TRBJ1-2
CDR3aa: AWSETGSLQETQY; abundance: .; v_gene: TRBV30; j_gene: TRBJ2-5
CDR3aa: ASSADRTSYTDTQY; abundance: .; v_gene: TRBV9; j_gene: TRBJ2-3
CDR3aa: ASARSSGANVLT; abundance: .; v_gene: TRBV5-1; j_gene: TRBJ2-6
CDR3aa: ASSYTGVGDEQF; abundance: .; v_gene: TRBV7-9; j_gene: TRBJ2-1
CDR3aa: ASSFALAGGDTDTQY; abundance: .; v_gene: TRBV7-9; j_gene: TRBJ2-3
CDR3aa: ASSLGLGSNEQY; abundance: .; v_gene: TRBV28; j_gene: TRBJ2-7
CDR3aa: ASSLERAGGYTQY; abundance: .; v_gene: TRBV7-8; j_gene: TRBJ2-3
CDR3aa: ASSERGVAAGNTIY; abundance: .; v_gene: TRBV6-1; j_gene: TRBJ1-3
CDR3aa: ASRIGQGTHYGYT; abundance: .; v_gene: TRBV5-1; j_gene: TRBJ1-2
CDR3aa: ASSVKPGQTYEQY; abundance: .; v_gene: TRBV2; j_gene: TRBJ2-7
CDR3aa: ASSGQGQGPQH; abundance: once; v_gene: TRBV2; j_gene: TRBJ1-5
CDR3aa: ASSLEIYRSTDTQY; abundance: .; v_gene: TRBV11-2; j_gene: TRBJ2-3
CDR3aa: AWSRTGVENGYT; abundance: .; v_gene: TRBV30; j_gene: TRBJ1-2
CDR3aa: ACQQGERLAF; abundance: .; v_gene: TRBV30; j_gene: TRBJ1-1
CDR3aa: ASSLGVNEQY; abundance: .; v_gene: TRBV5-5; j_gene: TRBJ2-7
CDR3aa: ASSSEALDTQY; abundance: .; v_gene: TRBV5-1; j_gene: TRBJ2-3
CDR3aa: ASSHLGGERSGYT; abundance: .; v_gene: TRBV7-6; j_gene: TRBJ1-2
CDR3aa: ASSQEQLANEQF; abundance: .; v_gene: TRBV4-1; j_gene: TRBJ2-1